A selection of T cell receptor beta chains follows, all from one sample in a study of siplizumab effects on memory and regulatory T cells. Their cognate antigens are unknown. Using immunoSEQ multiplex PCR, the repertoire was profiled, and TCRdb retains in-frame clones only, with some absent. The sample shows 9,700 or so clones, around 40% of them seen only once. Sequenced: CFSE-low (dividing) CD4+ T cells sorted from an allogeneic mixed lymphocyte reaction. These receptors came from a human donor in good health; the cells came from an allogeneic mixed lymphocyte reaction. The CDR3 runs from the conserved cysteine through the conserved F or W. Fields, in order: clone size, J gene, V gene, D gene, CDR3 DNA, CDR3 protein. The D gene is left open where the match is weak. Expanded clones get a size class; other rows say once, few or many, or leave the size out.

-,TRBJ2-7,TRBV5-8,TRBD1,TGTGCCAGCAGCTTGGAGGGCAGGGGGTTCGGCTCCTACGAGCAGTACTTC,CASSLEGRGFGSYEQYF
-,TRBJ1-5,TRBV7-2,-,TGTGCCAGCAGCCGAACAGGTGATAGCAATCAGCCCCAGCATTTT,CASSRTGDSNQPQHF
-,TRBJ1-2,TRBV5-1,-,TGCGCCAGCAGGTCAGTCGCTGGTGGCGGCTACACCTTC,CASRSVAGGGYTF
-,TRBJ2-1,TRBV7-3,-,TGTGCCAGCAGCTTGGGGGGAGGAGAAGAAAATGAGCAGTTCTTC,CASSLGGGEENEQFF
few,TRBJ2-1,TRBV7-3,TRBD2,TGTGCCAGCAGCTTAGCGGGAGCCAACAATGAGCAGTTCTTC,CASSLAGANNEQFF
few,TRBJ2-7,TRBV6-6,-,TGTGCCAGCAGTTTCCTCCCCGGGGCGGCTGGCGAGCAGTACTTC,CASSFLPGAAGEQYF
-,TRBJ2-3,TRBV7-2,TRBD2,TGTGCCAGCAGCCCGATGACTAGCTCAGATACGCAGTATTTT,CASSPMTSSDTQYF
-,TRBJ2-3,TRBV30,-,TGTGCCTGGAGTGGCCTAGCGACTAGCACAGATACGCAGTATTTT,CAWSGLATSTDTQYF
-,TRBJ2-7,TRBV5-4,TRBD2,TGTGCCAGCAGCTTGCCTAGCGGGAGGGCTTTAGAGCAGTACTTC,CASSLPSGRALEQYF
few,TRBJ1-4,TRBV19,-,TGTGCCAGTAACCTGGGGCAGTTGAAGGGTGAAAAACTGTTTTTT,CASNLGQLKGEKLFF
few,TRBJ2-5,TRBV7-7,-,TGTGCTAGCAGCTTAGGCCCGACCCAAGAGACCCAGTACTTC,CASSLGPTQETQYF
medium-sized,TRBJ2-7,TRBV15,-,TGTGCCACCAGCAGACTTGGGGTGGGCGGCGAGCAGTACTTC,CATSRLGVGGEQYF
-,TRBJ2-1,TRBV6-5,TRBD2,TGTGCCAGTAGGGGTAGCGGGAGGAATGAGCAGTTCTTC,CASRGSGRNEQFF
-,TRBJ2-5,TRBV15,-,TGTGCCACCAGCAGAGATCCATCGAAGACCCAGTACTTC,CATSRDPSKTQYF
few,TRBJ2-4,TRBV30,-,TGTGCCTGGAGTAACGGGGCCAAAAACATTCAGTACTTC,CAWSNGAKNIQYF
few,TRBJ2-2,TRBV5-1,-,TGCGCCAGCAGCTGGAACACAGGGAACACCGGGGAGCTGTTTTTT,CASSWNTGNTGELFF
medium-sized,TRBJ2-3,TRBV5-6,TRBD2,TGTGCCAGCAGCACTCTAGCGGGAGGGCCCAGAGATACGCAGTATTTT,CASSTLAGGPRDTQYF
-,TRBJ2-7,TRBV7-9,TRBD1,TGTGCCAGCAGCTTTATGGGACAGGGAGTCGAGCAGTACTTC,CASSFMGQGVEQYF
-,TRBJ2-5,TRBV7-2,TRBD1,TGTGCCAGCAGCTTAGATGGGATGGGGGACAGGGAGCAGTACTTC,CASSLDGMGDREQYF
-,TRBJ1-1,TRBV5-1,-,TGCGCCAGCAGATCGAACACTGAAGCTTTCTTT,CASRSNTEAFF
-,TRBJ1-1,TRBV6-6,-,TGTGCCAGCAGTTACTCTGACAGGGAAGCTTTCTTT,CASSYSDREAFF
-,TRBJ2-7,TRBV7-9,-,TGTGCCAGCAGCTTAGACAGGGTACCCTACGAGCAGTACTTC,CASSLDRVPYEQYF
medium-sized,TRBJ2-1,TRBV14,-,TGTGCCAGCAGCCAAGGTCACAGCTCAAATGAGCAGTTCTTC,CASSQGHSSNEQFF
medium-sized,TRBJ1-2,TRBV5-1,-,TGCGCCAGCAGCTTGGTCGACAGCGAGATCGGTGGCTACACCTTC,CASSLVDSEIGGYTF
-,TRBJ2-3,TRBV6-5,-,TGTGCCAGCAGTTACTCGCTGTTAGCCCCCACAGATACGCAGTATTTT,CASSYSLLAPTDTQYF
few,TRBJ1-2,TRBV7-3,-,TGTGCCAGCAGCCCAATGGCTAACTATGGCTACACCTTC,CASSPMANYGYTF
-,TRBJ2-7,TRBV7-8,-,TGTGCCGGCAGCTTTTTTCTTGGGGGGACTGGCGCCTACGAGCAGTACTTC,CAGSFFLGGTGAYEQYF
-,TRBJ1-4,TRBV7-2,-,TGTGCCAGCAGCTTTGACAGATATAATGAAAAACTGTTTTTT,CASSFDRYNEKLFF
few,TRBJ2-7,TRBV5-5,TRBD2,TGTGCCAGCAACCTTATAGCGGGACTAACCGGGTACGAGCAGTACTTC,CASNLIAGLTGYEQYF